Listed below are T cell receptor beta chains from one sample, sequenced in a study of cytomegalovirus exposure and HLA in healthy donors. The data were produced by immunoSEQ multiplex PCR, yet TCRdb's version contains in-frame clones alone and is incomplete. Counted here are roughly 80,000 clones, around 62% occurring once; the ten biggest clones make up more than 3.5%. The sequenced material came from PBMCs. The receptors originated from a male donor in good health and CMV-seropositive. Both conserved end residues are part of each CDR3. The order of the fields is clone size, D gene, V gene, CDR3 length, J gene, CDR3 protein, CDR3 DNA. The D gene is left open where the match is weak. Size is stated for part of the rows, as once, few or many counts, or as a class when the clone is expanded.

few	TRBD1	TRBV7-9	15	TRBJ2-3	CASSLNQGATDTQYF	TGTGCCAGCAGCCTGAACCAGGGGGCAACAGATACGCAGTATTTT
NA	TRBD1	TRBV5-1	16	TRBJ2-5	CASTTIGTAYQETQYF	TGCGCCAGCACAACCATCGGGACAGCGTACCAAGAGACCCAGTACTTC
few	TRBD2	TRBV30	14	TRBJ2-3	CAWSGLAGLDTQYF	TGTGCCTGGAGCGGACTAGCGGGGCTAGATACGCAGTATTTT
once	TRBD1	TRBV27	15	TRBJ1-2	CASSYRTGGNYGYTF	TGTGCCAGCAGTTACCGGACAGGGGGTAACTATGGCTACACCTTC
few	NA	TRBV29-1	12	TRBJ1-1	CSVVGANTEAFF	TGCAGCGTTGTTGGGGCGAACACTGAAGCTTTCTTT
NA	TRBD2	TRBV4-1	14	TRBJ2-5	CASSQLAGVETQYF	TGCGCCAGCAGCCAACTAGCGGGAGTAGAGACCCAGTACTTC
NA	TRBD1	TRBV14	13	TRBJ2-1	CASSWTGGGEQFF	TGTGCCAGCAGCTGGACAGGGGGCGGTGAGCAGTTCTTC
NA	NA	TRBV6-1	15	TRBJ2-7	CASSEDIQSLYEQYF	TGTGCCAGCAGTGAAGATATACAGAGCCTCTACGAGCAGTACTTC
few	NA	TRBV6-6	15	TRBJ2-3	CPTHPGGRSTDTQYF	TGTCCCACCCACCCCGGTGGGAGATCCACAGATACGCAGTATTTT
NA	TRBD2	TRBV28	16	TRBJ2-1	CASSPPTSIIYNEQFF	TGTGCCAGCAGTCCCCCGACTAGCATAATATACAATGAGCAGTTCTTC
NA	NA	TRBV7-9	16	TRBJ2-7	CASSFPTRTASYEQYF	TGTGCCAGCAGCTTTCCGACCCGGACAGCCTCCTACGAGCAGTACTTC
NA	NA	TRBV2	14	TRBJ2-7	CASRIRDISYEQYF	TGTGCCAGCAGGATCCGGGACATTTCCTACGAGCAGTACTTC
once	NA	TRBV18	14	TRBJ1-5	CASSPQAGDQPQHF	TGTGCCAGCTCCCCCCAAGCGGGGGATCAGCCCCAGCATTTT
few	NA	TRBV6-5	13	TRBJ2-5	CASSYGQKETQYF	TGTGCCAGCAGTTACGGACAGAAAGAGACCCAGTACTTC
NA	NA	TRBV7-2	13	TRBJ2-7	CASSLRGTYEQYF	TGTGCCAGCAGCTTGAGGGGGACCTACGAGCAGTACTTC
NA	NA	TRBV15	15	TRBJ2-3	CATSPRQASTDTQYF	TGTGCCACCAGCCCTCGACAGGCAAGCACAGATACGCAGTATTTT
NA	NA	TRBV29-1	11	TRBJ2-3	CSVERGGTQYF	TGCAGCGTTGAGAGGGGGGGTACGCAGTATTTT
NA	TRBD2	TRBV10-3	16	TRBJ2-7	CAISDSSGGAGYEQYF	TGTGCCATCAGTGATTCGAGCGGGGGGGCGGGCTACGAGCAGTACTTC
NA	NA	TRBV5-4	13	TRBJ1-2	CASSLEGLYGYTF	TGTGCCAGCAGCTTGGAGGGGCTCTATGGCTACACCTTC
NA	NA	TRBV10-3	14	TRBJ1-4	CAIRAPGLDEKLFF	TGTGCCATCAGAGCCCCAGGCTTAGATGAAAAACTGTTTTTT
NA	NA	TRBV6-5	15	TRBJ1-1	CASSYSGTVNTEAFF	TGTGCCAGCAGTTACTCCGGGACTGTGAACACTGAAGCTTTCTTT
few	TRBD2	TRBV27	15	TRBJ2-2	CASSVAGMHAGELFF	TGTGCCAGCAGTGTAGCGGGAATGCACGCCGGGGAGCTGTTTTTT
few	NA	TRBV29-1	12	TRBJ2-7	CSYAGSSYEQYF	TGCAGCTACGCAGGGTCCTCCTACGAGCAGTACTTC
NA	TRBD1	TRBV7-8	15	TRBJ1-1	CASSLSLPRQGNPRF	TGTGCCAGCAGCTTATCGTTACCCCGACAGGGTAATCCACGCTTT
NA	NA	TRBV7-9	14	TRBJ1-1	CASGPSSSNTEAFF	TGTGCCAGCGGCCCCTCCTCATCGAACACTGAAGCTTTCTTT
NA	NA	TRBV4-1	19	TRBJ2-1	CASSQDLGGAFQSYNEQFF	TGCGCCAGCAGCCAAGATCTCGGGGGTGCTTTCCAATCCTACAATGAGCAGTTCTTC
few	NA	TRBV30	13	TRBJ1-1	CACIGEWVTEAFF	TGTGCCTGTATAGGGGAATGGGTCACTGAAGCTTTCTTT
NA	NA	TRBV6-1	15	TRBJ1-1	CASSEGVGSNTEAFF	TGTGCCAGCAGTGAGGGAGTCGGGTCGAACACTGAAGCTTTCTTT
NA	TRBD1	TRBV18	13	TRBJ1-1	CASRQGANTEAFF	TGTGCCAGCCGACAGGGGGCAAACACTGAAGCTTTCTTT
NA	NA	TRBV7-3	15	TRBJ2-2	CASSPQTRTTGELFF	TGTGCCAGCAGCCCCCAAACTAGGACTACCGGGGAGCTGTTTTTT
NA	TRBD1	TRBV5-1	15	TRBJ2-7	CASSSRTGTLDEQYF	TGCGCCAGCAGCTCCCGGACAGGGACTCTCGACGAGCAGTACTTC
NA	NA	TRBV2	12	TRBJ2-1	CASILTGYEQFF	TGTGCCAGCATACTAACAGGGTACGAGCAGTTCTTC
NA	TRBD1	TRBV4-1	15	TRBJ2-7	CASSPRTGSGYEQYF	TGCGCCAGCAGCCCCCGGACAGGTTCGGGGTACGAGCAGTACTTC
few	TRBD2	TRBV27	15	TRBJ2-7	CASSLEAGAAYEQYF	TGTGCCAGCAGTTTAGAAGCGGGAGCCGCCTACGAGCAGTACTTC
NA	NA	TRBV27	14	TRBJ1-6	CASTMTAAYSPLHF	TGTGCCAGCACTATGACAGCCGCCTATTCACCCCTCCACTTT
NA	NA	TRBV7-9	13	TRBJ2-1	CASSSDIYNEQFF	TGTGCCAGCAGCTCTGACATATACAATGAGCAGTTCTTC
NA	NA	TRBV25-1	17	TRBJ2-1	CASRKQGGAGSYNEQFF	TGTGCCAGCAGAAAACAAGGGGGGGCAGGGTCGTACAATGAGCAGTTCTTC
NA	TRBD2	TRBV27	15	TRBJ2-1	CASSFYLPGTSEQFF	TGTGCCAGCAGTTTCTACCTCCCAGGGACTAGCGAGCAGTTCTTC
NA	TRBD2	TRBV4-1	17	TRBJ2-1	CASSQEEISGRWNEQFF	TGCGCCAGCAGCCAAGAAGAAATAAGCGGGAGATGGAATGAGCAGTTCTTC
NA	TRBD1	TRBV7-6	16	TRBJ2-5	CASSVKATGGRETQYF	TGTGCCAGCAGCGTAAAGGCTACAGGGGGACGGGAGACCCAGTACTTC
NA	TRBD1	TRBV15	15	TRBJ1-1	CATSREKGANTEAFF	TGTGCCACCAGCAGAGAGAAGGGGGCGAACACTGAAGCTTTCTTT
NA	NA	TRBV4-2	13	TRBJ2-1	CASSRELDNEQFF	TGTGCCAGCAGCAGAGAACTAGACAATGAGCAGTTCTTC
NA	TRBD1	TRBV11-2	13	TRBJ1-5	CASSSGQHQPQHF	TGTGCCAGCAGCTCGGGACAGCACCAGCCCCAGCATTTT